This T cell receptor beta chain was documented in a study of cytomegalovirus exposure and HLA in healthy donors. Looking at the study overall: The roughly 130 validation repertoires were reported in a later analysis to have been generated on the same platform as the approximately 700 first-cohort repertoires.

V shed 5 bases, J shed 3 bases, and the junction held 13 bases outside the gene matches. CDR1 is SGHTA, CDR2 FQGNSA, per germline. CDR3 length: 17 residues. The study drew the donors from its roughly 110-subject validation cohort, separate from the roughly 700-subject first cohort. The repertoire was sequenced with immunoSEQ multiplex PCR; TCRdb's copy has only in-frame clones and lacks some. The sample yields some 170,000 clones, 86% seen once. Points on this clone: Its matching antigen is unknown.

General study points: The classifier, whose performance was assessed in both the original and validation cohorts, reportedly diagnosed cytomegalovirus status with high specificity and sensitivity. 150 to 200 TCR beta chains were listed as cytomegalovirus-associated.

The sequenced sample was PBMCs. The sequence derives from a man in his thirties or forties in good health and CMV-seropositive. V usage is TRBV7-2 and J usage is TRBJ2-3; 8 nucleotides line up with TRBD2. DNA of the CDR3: TGTGCCAGCAGCCTAGATCGGTTAGCGGGGCTAACAGATACGCAGTATTTT. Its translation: CASSLDRLAGLTDTQYF.